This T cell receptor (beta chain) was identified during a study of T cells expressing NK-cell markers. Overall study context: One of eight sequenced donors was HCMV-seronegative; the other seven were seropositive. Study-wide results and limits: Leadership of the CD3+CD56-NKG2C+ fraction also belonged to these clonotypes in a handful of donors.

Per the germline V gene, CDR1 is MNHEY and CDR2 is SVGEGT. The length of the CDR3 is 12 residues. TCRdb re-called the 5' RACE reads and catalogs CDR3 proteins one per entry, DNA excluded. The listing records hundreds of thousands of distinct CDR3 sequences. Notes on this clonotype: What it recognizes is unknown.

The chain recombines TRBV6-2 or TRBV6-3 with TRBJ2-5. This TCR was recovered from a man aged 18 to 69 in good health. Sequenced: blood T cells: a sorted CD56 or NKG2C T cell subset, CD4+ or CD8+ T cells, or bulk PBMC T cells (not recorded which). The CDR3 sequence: CASRLYQETQYF.